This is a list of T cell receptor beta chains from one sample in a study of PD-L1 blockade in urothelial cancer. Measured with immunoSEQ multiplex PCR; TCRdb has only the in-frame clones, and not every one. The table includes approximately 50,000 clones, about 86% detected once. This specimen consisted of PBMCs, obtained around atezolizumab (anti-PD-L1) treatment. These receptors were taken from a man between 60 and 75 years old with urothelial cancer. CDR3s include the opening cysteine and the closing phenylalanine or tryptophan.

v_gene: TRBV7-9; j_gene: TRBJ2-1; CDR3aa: CASSLGPGGKFF
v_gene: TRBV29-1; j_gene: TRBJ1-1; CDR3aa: CSVEADSRVAFF
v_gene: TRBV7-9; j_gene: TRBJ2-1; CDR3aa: CASSLQLAGDNEQFF
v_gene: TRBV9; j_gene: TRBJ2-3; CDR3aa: CASSLLGTSTDTQYF
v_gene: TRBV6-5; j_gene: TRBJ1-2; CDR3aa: CASSYSGQGYLGYTF
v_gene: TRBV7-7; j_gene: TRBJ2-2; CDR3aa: CASSLGQGSGELFF
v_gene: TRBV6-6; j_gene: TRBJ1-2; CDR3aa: CASRSGTGEHGYTF
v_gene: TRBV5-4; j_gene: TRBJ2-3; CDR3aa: CASSLEGATDTQYF
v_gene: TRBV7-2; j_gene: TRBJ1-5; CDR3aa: CASSPYGTGGNQPQHF
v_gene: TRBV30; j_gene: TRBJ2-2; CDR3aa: CAWSSLSGLAGGVGELFF
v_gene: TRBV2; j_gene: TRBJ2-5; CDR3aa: CASSRRLEETQYF
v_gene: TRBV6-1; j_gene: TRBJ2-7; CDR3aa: CASSRDTSSYEQYF
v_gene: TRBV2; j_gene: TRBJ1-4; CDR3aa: CASSVRVGEKLFF
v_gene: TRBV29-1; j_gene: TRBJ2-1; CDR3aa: CSVESGEGNEQFF
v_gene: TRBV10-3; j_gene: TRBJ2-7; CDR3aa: CAIEDGRAYEQYF
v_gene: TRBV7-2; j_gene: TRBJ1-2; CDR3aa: CASSPGGDRLSGYTF
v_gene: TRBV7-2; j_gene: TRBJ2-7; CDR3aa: CASSRYSGTGSIYEQYF
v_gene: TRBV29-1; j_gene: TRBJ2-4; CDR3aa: CSVEDRQRGKNIQYF
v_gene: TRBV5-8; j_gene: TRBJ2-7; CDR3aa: CASSHSNYEQYF
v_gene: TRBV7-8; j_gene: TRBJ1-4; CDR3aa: CASSPRTGKATNEKLFF
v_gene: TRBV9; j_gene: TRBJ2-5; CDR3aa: CASSVGQGVGETQYF
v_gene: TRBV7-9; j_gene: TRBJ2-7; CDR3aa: CASSLESGQRPYEQYF
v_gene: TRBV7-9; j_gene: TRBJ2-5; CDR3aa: CASSGWTGKETQYF
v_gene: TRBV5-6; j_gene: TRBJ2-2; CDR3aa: CASSWGGLAGPTGELFF
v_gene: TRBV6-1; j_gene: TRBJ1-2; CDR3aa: CASSESALPNYGYTF
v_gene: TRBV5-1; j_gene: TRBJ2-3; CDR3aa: CASSLTSGRVADTQYF
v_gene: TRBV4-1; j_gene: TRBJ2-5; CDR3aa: CASSQDLGGSGTQYF
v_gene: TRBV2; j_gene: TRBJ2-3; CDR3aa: CASSLWTGGTDTQYF
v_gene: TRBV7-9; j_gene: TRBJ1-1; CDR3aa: CASSLAPGTEAFF